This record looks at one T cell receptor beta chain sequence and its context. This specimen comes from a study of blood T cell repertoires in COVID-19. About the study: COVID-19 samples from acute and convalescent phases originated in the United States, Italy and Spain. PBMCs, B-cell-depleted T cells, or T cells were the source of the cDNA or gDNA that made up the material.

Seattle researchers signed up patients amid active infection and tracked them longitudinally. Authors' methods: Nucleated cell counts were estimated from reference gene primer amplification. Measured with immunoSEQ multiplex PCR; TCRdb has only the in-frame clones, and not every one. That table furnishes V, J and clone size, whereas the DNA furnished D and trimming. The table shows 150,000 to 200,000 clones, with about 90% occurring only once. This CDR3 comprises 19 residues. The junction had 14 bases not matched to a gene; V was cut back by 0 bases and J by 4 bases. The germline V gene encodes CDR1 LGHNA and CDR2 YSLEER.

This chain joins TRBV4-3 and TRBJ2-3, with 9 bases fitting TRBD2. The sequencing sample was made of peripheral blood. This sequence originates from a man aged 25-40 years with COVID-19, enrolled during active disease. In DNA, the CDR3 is TGCGCCAGCAGCCAAGATTTGGCAATCGGGCTAGCGGGATCAGATACGCAGTATTTT. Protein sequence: CASSQDLAIGLAGSDTQYF.